A single sample is the source of the 31 T cell receptor beta chains below, sequenced in a study of T cell responses to AZD1222 COVID-19 vaccine. Sequencing was performed with immunoSEQ multiplex PCR; in TCRdb, only in-frame clones are kept and a portion is missing. The table records fewer than 120,000 clones, roughly 90% of them present only once. Sequences were derived from peripheral blood, sampled 28 days after the second AZD1222 dose. These receptors all come from an adult who received the AZD1222 COVID-19 vaccine.

This clone was detected only once. V and J are TRBV28 and TRBJ2-2; D unresolved. The V end lost 1 base, the J end lost 4 bases, and 10 bases lay between the germline ends. This CDR3 is 15 amino acids long. Germline CDR1 is MDHEN and CDR2 is SYDVKM. CDR3 protein: CASSLLTGFTGELFF. For the CDR3, the DNA is TGTGCCAGCAGTTTATTAACGGGTTTCACCGGGGAGCTGTTTTTT.

The rearrangement uses TRBV2 and TRBJ2-7; no firm D call. From germline, CDR1 is SNHLY and CDR2 FYNNEI. V was clipped by 5 bases and J by 0 bases, with 5 bases between them. The CDR3 contains 12 residues. As DNA, the CDR3 is TGTGCCAGCAGTCTTAGCTCCTACGAGCAGTACTTC. Protein product: CASSLSSYEQYF.

The chain joins TRBV5-1 to TRBJ1-2; D is undetermined. V was pared by 5 bases and J by 0 bases, with 14 bases between. Per germline, CDR1 SGHRS and CDR2 YFSETQ. The CDR3 covers 15 residues. The DNA of the CDR3 is TGCGCCAGCAGAGATTCAGTCGACGCTAACTATGGCTACACCTTC. It yields the protein CASRDSVDANYGYTF.

The V call is TRBV6-5, the J call TRBJ1-3; D not certain. From germline, CDR1 is MNHEY and CDR2 SVGAGI. The CDR3 is made up of 14 amino acids. The germline V and J ends were trimmed by 2 bases and 8 bases, with 13 bases remaining between them. The CDR3, as DNA: TGTGCCAGCAGTTACCAATCACTCGGGGACACCATATATTTT. Protein product: CASSYQSLGDTIYF.

The sample holds one count of this clone. The rearrangement joins TRBV13 to TRBJ2-7, with a possible D match to TRBD1 (6 bases). The CDR3 consists of 14 residues. V lost 5 bases and J lost 0, with 11 bases in between. Germline CDR1 and CDR2: PRHDT and FYEKMQ (reference sequence). The CDR3 nucleotides are TGTGCCAGCAGCCCCCGGGACAACTCCTACGAGCAGTACTTC. It codes for CASSPRDNSYEQYF.

V is TRBV4-1 and J is TRBJ1-6; possible D gene TRBD1, 5 bases. Trimming stripped 1 base from V and 0 bases from J, with 13 bases between. Per germline, CDR1 MGHRA and CDR2 YSYEKL. The CDR3 loop spans 18 amino acids. The CDR3 DNA reads TGCGCCAGCAGCCAAGTCGAGAGGGGAAGCTCCTATAATTCACCCCTCCACTTT. Residues: CASSQVERGSSYNSPLHF.

The chain combines TRBV10-3 with TRBJ2-7; D possibly corresponds to TRBD1 (6 bases). The CDR3 is 13 amino acids. Germline V gene data show CDR1 as ENHRY and CDR2 as SYGVKD. V was cut by 6 bases and J by 2 bases, with 11 bases left in between. Written as DNA, the CDR3 is TGTGCCATCAGGGACAGCACTCCCTACGAGCAGTACTTC. The encoded protein is CAIRDSTPYEQYF.

V usage is TRBV28 and J usage is TRBJ2-1; 16 positions agree with TRBD2. J gave up 0 bases and V 7 bases, and 9 bases lay outside the gene matches. Germline CDR1 reads MDHEN; CDR2 reads SYDVKM. CDR3 length equals 19 residues. The CDR3 protein is CASTPGGLAGGGSYNEQFF. CDR3 nucleotides: TGTGCCAGCACTCCAGGGGGACTAGCGGGAGGGGGCTCCTACAATGAGCAGTTCTTC. Using reference TRBV28 and TRBJ2-1 for the parts outside the CDR3, the full variable domain is DVKVTQSSRYLVKRTGEKVFLECVQDMDHENMFWYRQDPGLGLRLIYFSYDVKMKEKGDIPEGYSVSREKKERFSLILESASTNQTSMYLCASTPGGLAGGGSYNEQFFGPGTRLTVL.

The rearrangement uses TRBV5-5 and TRBJ2-1, with no clear D. V was trimmed by 0 bases and J by 2 bases, leaving 9 bases between them. This CDR3 comprises 15 residues. Germline V gene lookup returns CDR1 SGHKS and CDR2 YYEKEE (reference sequence). This CDR3 reads CASSLVVLTYNEQFF. The CDR3 DNA sequence: TGTGCCAGCAGCTTGGTGGTCCTTACCTACAATGAGCAGTTCTTC.

The gene calls are TRBV19 and TRBJ1-2; 7 bases agree with TRBD1. This CDR3 spans 13 amino acids. V shed 5 bases, J shed 5 bases, and the junction held 5 bases outside the gene matches. Germline V lookup: CDR1 LNHDA, CDR2 SQIVND (reference sequence). The CDR3 DNA reads TGTGCCAGTAGTTTTACAGGGGAATATGGCTACACCTTC. Its protein product is CASSFTGEYGYTF.

The rearrangement uses TRBV19 and TRBJ1-2, with 11 positions matching TRBD1. With 3 bases clipped from V and 3 bases from J, the junction kept 3 bases outside the gene matches. CDR3 size: 15 residues. Germline CDR1 and CDR2: LNHDA and SQIVND (reference sequence). In nucleotides, the CDR3 is TGTGCCAGTAGTATGGGACAGGGGGTTTACTATGGCTACACCTTC. Amino acids: CASSMGQGVYYGYTF.

The chain has TRBV7-9 and TRBJ1-3; 7 positions match TRBD1. The V gene's germline CDR1 is SEHNR and CDR2 FQNEAQ (reference sequence). J lost 4 bases, V lost 8 bases, and 11 bases had no gene match. The CDR3 runs to 15 residues. CDR3 sequence reads: CASGVTGAAGNTIYF. CDR3 coding DNA: TGTGCCAGCGGTGTTACAGGGGCGGCGGGAAACACCATATATTTT.

In its sample, this clone was seen once. J is TRBJ2-5 and V is TRBV7-9; a weak D match, TRBD1 (5 bases). The CDR3 sequence is 17 residues long. Trimming pared 5 bases from V and 2 bases from J, leaving 21 bases between. The V gene's germline CDR1 is SEHNR and CDR2 FQNEAQ (reference sequence). Here the CDR3 DNA reads TGTGCCAGCAGCGGGGCGGTCAGGGCTATAAGTCAAGAGACCCAGTACTTC. Translation: CASSGAVRAISQETQYF.

This chain links TRBV14 with TRBJ1-1; TRBD1 might be the D (5 bases). The germline gives CDR1 SGHDN, CDR2 FVKESK. This CDR3 spans 13 amino acids. V was cut by 2 bases and J by 5 bases, with 9 bases left in between. CDR3 sequence reads: CASSQTGRTEAFF. In DNA, the CDR3 is TGTGCCAGCAGCCAAACGGGACGGACTGAAGCTTTCTTT.

A remark on this clone: The same CDR3 is also encoded by other DNA sequences in this sample. The V and J genes are TRBV5-1 and TRBJ2-2; tentative D call: TRBD2 (5 bases). CDR1 and CDR2 from the germline V gene are SGHRS and YFSETQ. CDR3 length: 14 residues. V lost 2 bases and J 2 bases, leaving 7 bases between the germline ends. DNA for the CDR3: TGCGCCAGCAGCTTAGGGAGTAACACCGGGGAGCTGTTTTTT. As protein: CASSLGSNTGELFF.

V usage is TRBV10-3 and J usage is TRBJ1-3; a possible D gene is TRBD1 (5 bases). There are 15 residues in the CDR3. V lost 9 bases and J lost 0, with 15 bases in between. CDR1 is ENHRY and CDR2 is SYGVKD in the germline V gene. DNA of the CDR3: TGTGCCATAAGGGCGGGGCCATCCTCTGGAAACACCATATATTTT. It yields the protein CAIRAGPSSGNTIYF.

V and J are TRBV19 and TRBJ1-5, with unresolved D. V was trimmed by 5 bases and J by 0 bases, leaving 17 bases between them. CDR1 is LNHDA and CDR2 is SQIVND in the germline V gene (reference sequence). CDR3 length equals 17 residues. CDR3: CASSDSPTKYSNQPQHF. The DNA for the CDR3 is TGTGCCAGTAGTGATTCCCCAACTAAATATAGCAATCAGCCCCAGCATTTT. The full variable domain, completed using reference TRBV19 and TRBJ1-5, is DGGITQSPKYLFRKEGQNVTLSCEQNLNHDAMYWYRQDPGQGLRLIYYSQIVNDFQKGDIAEGYSVSREKKESFPLTVTSAQKNPTAFYLCASSDSPTKYSNQPQHFGDGTRLSIL.

V usage is TRBV11-2 and J usage is TRBJ1-1; 9 bases are a match to TRBD1. The V segment lost 6 bases and the J segment 0 bases; nucleotides outside the gene matches: 8. The CDR3 has 16 residues. Germline V gives CDR1 SGHAT, CDR2 FQNNGV. CDR3 in amino acids: CASRAPGTGMNTEAFF. The DNA of the CDR3 is TGTGCCAGCAGAGCCCCGGGGACAGGGATGAACACTGAAGCTTTCTTT.

This rearrangement joins TRBV19 to TRBJ2-1; D gene unclear. V was cut by 6 bases and J by 12 bases, with 12 bases left in between. The CDR3 sequence is 11 residues long. The germline CDR1 and CDR2 sequences are LNHDA and SQIVND (reference sequence). The chain's CDR3 is CASRSSSGQFF. The CDR3 region has the DNA TGTGCCAGTAGGTCGTCTTCGGGGCAGTTCTTC. The entire variable domain, with the rest obtained from reference TRBV19 and TRBJ2-1, is as follows: DGGITQSPKYLFRKEGQNVTLSCEQNLNHDAMYWYRQDPGQGLRLIYYSQIVNDFQKGDIAEGYSVSREKKESFPLTVTSAQKNPTAFYLCASRSSSGQFFGPGTRLTVL.

The J gene is TRBJ1-6, the V gene TRBV27; D call uncertain. The CDR3 runs 14 residues. Per the germline V gene, CDR1 is MNHEY and CDR2 is SMNVEV (reference sequence). V was trimmed by 5 bases and J by 6 bases, leaving 11 bases between them. The CDR3 loop is CASSQRASNSPLHF. In DNA, the CDR3 is TGTGCCAGCAGTCAAAGGGCCAGTAATTCACCCCTCCACTTT.

This rearrangement joins TRBV9 to TRBJ1-2; 8 bases map to TRBD1. The CDR3 length is 15 residues. From germline, CDR1 is SGDLS and CDR2 YYNGEE. J gave up 7 bases and V 4 bases, and 12 bases lay outside the gene matches. CDR3 protein: CASSPGQASWAGYTF. The CDR3 DNA reads as TGTGCCAGCAGCCCGGGACAGGCATCCTGGGCTGGCTACACCTTC. The whole variable domain, filled in from reference TRBV9 and TRBJ1-2, reads DSGVTQTPKHLITATGQRVTLRCSPRSGDLSVYWYQQSLDQGLQFLIQYYNGEERAKGNILERFSAQQFPDLHSELNLSSLELGDSALYFCASSPGQASWAGYTFGSGTRLTVV.

The chain recombines TRBV5-1 with TRBJ1-2; D ambiguous. Germline V gene lookup returns CDR1 SGHRS and CDR2 YFSETQ. This CDR3 comprises 15 residues. Trimming removed 4 bases from V and 1 base from J, with 14 bases in between. CDR3 sequence: CASSPWEYYNYGYTF. The CDR3 bases are TGCGCCAGCAGCCCCTGGGAATACTATAACTATGGCTACACCTTC.

This chain links TRBV6-4 with TRBJ2-1, with D unresolved. V dropped 0 bases and J dropped 0 bases, with 12 bases sitting between them. Per the germline V gene, CDR1 is MRHNA and CDR2 is SNTAGT. This CDR3 has 17 amino acids. CDR3 loop: CASSDSLAVSSYNEQFF. CDR3 nucleotide sequence: TGTGCCAGCAGTGACTCCCTCGCGGTTAGCTCCTACAATGAGCAGTTCTTC.

CDR3: CASNRLAGGNTGELFF. The DNA for the CDR3 is TGCGCCAGCAACCGACTAGCGGGAGGTAACACCGGGGAGCTGTTTTTT. The J gene is TRBJ2-2, the V gene TRBV5-1; TRBD2 agrees at 13 bases. The V segment lost 6 bases and the J segment 2 bases; nucleotides outside the gene matches: 4. The V gene's germline CDR1 is SGHRS and CDR2 YFSETQ. The CDR3 has 16 residues.

The chain links TRBV6-5 to TRBJ1-1, with a tentative D call TRBD1 (5 bases). Germline V gene data show CDR1 as MNHEY and CDR2 as SVGAGI. The CDR3 spans 14 residues. V lost 6 bases and J 4 bases, leaving 15 bases between the germline ends. CDR3 amino acids: CASSVRVASTEAFF. DNA for the CDR3: TGTGCCAGCAGCGTCAGGGTAGCTAGCACTGAAGCTTTCTTT.

The genes are TRBV4-1 and TRBJ1-5; D may be TRBD1 (6 bases). The CDR3 is 16 residues long. Trimming removed 2 bases from V and 0 bases from J, with 11 bases in between. Looked up from germline, CDR1 is MGHRA and CDR2 is YSYEKL. The CDR3 DNA reads TGCGCCAGCAGCCAACTACAGGGTGGTAGCAATCAGCCCCAGCATTTT. It specifies CASSQLQGGSNQPQHF.

The gene calls are TRBV4-1 and TRBJ2-1, with 9 bases that match TRBD1. Germline assignment: CDR1 MGHRA and CDR2 YSYEKL. Trimming cost V 3 bases and J 2 bases; bases outside gene matches: 8. The CDR3 extends over 17 amino acids. The CDR3 protein is CASSQAPTGGAYNEQFF. DNA of the CDR3: TGCGCCAGCAGCCAGGCTCCAACAGGGGGCGCCTACAATGAGCAGTTCTTC.

This clone was seen only once. This chain links TRBV19 with TRBJ1-3; D not certain. V lost 11 bases to trimming and J lost 0 bases, with 14 bases between them. In germline, CDR1 is LNHDA, CDR2 SQIVND (reference sequence). The CDR3 runs 14 residues. In DNA, the CDR3 is TGTGCCTCCGAATCTCGGTTCTCTGGAAACACCATATATTTT. This sequence encodes CASESRFSGNTIYF.

The chain links TRBV5-1 to TRBJ1-1; D is uncertain. CDR1 and CDR2 (germline): SGHRS, YFSETQ. The V end was cut by 2 bases, the J end by 0 bases, with 8 bases between. The CDR3 runs 14 residues. This chain's CDR3 is CASSFRVMNTEAFF. The CDR3 nucleotides read TGCGCCAGCAGCTTTCGGGTCATGAACACTGAAGCTTTCTTT.

The chain employs TRBV12-3 or TRBV12-4 and TRBJ1-1; D remains unclear. The CDR3 is made up of 13 amino acids. V was clipped by 6 bases and J by 4 bases, with 12 bases between them. DNA for the CDR3: TGTGCCAGCAGCCTCCGGGGTGTCACTGAAGCTTTCTTT. Encoded protein: CASSLRGVTEAFF.

The rearrangement uses TRBV9 and TRBJ1-2; TRBD1 is a possible D gene (6 bases). The CDR3 spans 15 residues. Trimming removed 0 bases at V and 4 bases at J, with 13 bases between. Germline V gene lookup returns CDR1 SGDLS and CDR2 YYNGEE. Here the CDR3 DNA reads TGTGCCAGCAGCGTAGAGGGAACAGGGTTCTATGGCTACACCTTC. Translated: CASSVEGTGFYGYTF.